A selection of T cell receptor beta chains follows, all from one sample in a study. TCRdb itself ran the RT-PCR reads through MiXCR, one entry per CDR3 protein. The sample has more than 550,000 distinct CDR3 sequences; approximately 15% are singletons. The sequenced sample was memory CD4+ T cells from blood. The receptors come from a female donor in good health, serving as a healthy control. Both conserved end residues are part of each CDR3. D genes are given only for firm matches. For some rows the clone size is stated as once, few or many, or as a class when expanded; others skip it.

j_call,d_call,v_call,clone_size,cdr3_nt,cdr3_aa
TRBJ2-1,.,TRBV9,few,TGTGCCAGCAGCCGTAGCGGACCCGGGACCAATGAGCAGTTCTTC,CASSRSGPGTNEQFF
TRBJ1-2,TRBD1,TRBV10-2,.,TGCGCCAGCAGTGAAAGGACAGGGTCTAACTATGGCTACACCTTC,CASSERTGSNYGYTF
TRBJ2-7,TRBD1,TRBV3-1,many,TGTGCCAGCAGCCAAGGGGGACAGCTTACCTACGAGCAGTACTTC,CASSQGGQLTYEQYF
TRBJ2-2,.,TRBV27,few,TGTGCCAGCAAAAACAGGGCCAGGGAGCTGTTTTTT,CASKNRARELFF
TRBJ2-7,TRBD2,TRBV11-2,many,TGTGCCAGCAGCCGGACTAGCGAAGCCTACGAGCAGTACTTC,CASSRTSEAYEQYF
TRBJ2-5,TRBD1,TRBV18,few,TGTGCCAGCTCACCGAGGGACAGTATGGAGACCCAGTACTTC,CASSPRDSMETQYF
TRBJ2-1,.,TRBV7-6,many,TGTGCCAGCAGCCAGCGGGCCTCCTACAATGAGCAGTTCTTC,CASSQRASYNEQFF
TRBJ1-1,.,TRBV5-1,few,TGCGCCAGCAGCTTGGAGTTGGGGTTAAGTGAAGCTTTCTTT,CASSLELGLSEAFF
TRBJ2-1,TRBD1,TRBV20-1,.,TGCAGTGCTTACTTGACTCGGACAGGGAGGCCCAATGAGCAGTTCTTC,CSAYLTRTGRPNEQFF
TRBJ2-7,TRBD1,TRBV18,few,TGTGCCAGCGCACTCGATCGGACAGGGGGAAAAGACGAGCAGTACTTC,CASALDRTGGKDEQYF
TRBJ2-2,.,TRBV3-1,few,TGTGCCAGCAGCCAAGGGGGGAACACCGGGGAGCTGTTTTTT,CASSQGGNTGELFF
TRBJ2-3,.,TRBV4-3,many,TGCGCCAGCAGCCCGAGCGGAGCCAGCACAGATACGCAGTATTTT,CASSPSGASTDTQYF
TRBJ1-4,.,TRBV10-3,few,TGTGCCATCTCTCGGGGGCTTAATGAAAAACTGTTTTTT,CAISRGLNEKLFF
TRBJ1-2,TRBD1,TRBV6-5,.,TGTGCCAGCAAGAAACCGGGACAGCAATATGGCTACACCTTC,CASKKPGQQYGYTF
TRBJ1-5,.,TRBV6-1,.,TGTGCCAGCACAGGACAGCCTGGGCAGCCCCAGCATTTT,CASTGQPGQPQHF
TRBJ1-5,.,TRBV12-3/TRBV12-4,.,TGTGCCAGCAGCTATAAAGGGACTACTACGAATCAGCCCCAGCATTTT,CASSYKGTTTNQPQHF
TRBJ2-7,TRBD1,TRBV6-5,many,TGTGCCAGCAGTTACTCGGACAGGGCGACCTACGAGCAGTACTTC,CASSYSDRATYEQYF
TRBJ2-7,TRBD2,TRBV7-2,few,TGTGCCAGCAGCGCGGGACTAGCGAGTGCGCAGTACTTC,CASSAGLASAQYF